The next 3 T cell receptor beta chains were all read from a single sample in a study of blood T cell repertoires in COVID-19. TCRdb's table, derived via immunoSEQ multiplex PCR, lists solely in-frame clones and lacks some. The sample lists around 40,000 clones, 92% occurring once. Sample: peripheral blood. These receptors all come from a human donor in a cohort sampled during active COVID-19.

This clone was detected once. The chain recombines TRBV7-9 with TRBJ1-3; D call uncertain. Per germline, CDR1 SEHNR and CDR2 FQNEAQ (reference sequence). Trimming took 1 base from V and 0 from J, leaving 10 bases between them. This CDR3 contains 16 residues. The CDR3 region is CASSLDVGNSGNTIYF. The CDR3 bases are TGTGCCAGCAGCTTAGATGTCGGGAACTCTGGAAACACCATATATTTT.

The chain uses TRBV29-1 and TRBJ2-2; 7 bases line up with TRBD2. The V and J ends lost 5 bases and 2 bases, in that order; junction bases with no gene match: 5. The CDR3 consists of 14 residues. The germline V gene has CDR1 SQVTM and CDR2 ANQGSEA. CDR3 nucleotides: TGCAGCGTTACGCTAGCGGCTAACACCGGGGAGCTGTTTTTT. This sequence encodes CSVTLAANTGELFF.

This chain links TRBV29-1 with TRBJ2-7, with unresolved D. The CDR3 runs 14 residues. V dropped 4 bases and J dropped 0 bases, with 13 bases sitting between them. Per the germline V gene, CDR1 is SQVTM and CDR2 is ANQGSEA. The chain's CDR3 is CSVAFRQDSYEQYF. The CDR3, as DNA: TGCAGCGTTGCATTCCGCCAGGACTCCTACGAGCAGTACTTC.